The next 9 T cell receptor beta chains were all read from a single sample in a study of CD8+ T cells in alopecia areata. The treatment is: oral pan-JAK inhibitor, 5-10 mg twice daily. Extraction of RNA preceded its reverse transcription into cDNA, which served as the sequencing template. Sequenced by immunoSEQ multiplex PCR; TCRdb stores in-frame clones only, minus some. Altogether a few hundred thousand clones are present, roughly two fifths being singletons, with the ten largest covering 2.6%. The input for sequencing was CD4+ T cells sorted from blood, taken at approximately week 36, from a patient treated with tofacitinib. The receptors stem from a human donor with alopecia areata.

V and J are TRBV9 and TRBJ2-5, with TRBD2 as a possible D gene (5 bases). The CDR3 has 15 amino acids. V was cut by 0 bases and J by 5 bases, with 14 bases left in between. From germline, CDR1 is SGDLS and CDR2 YYNGEE. The CDR3 spells CASSVVDGGVETQYF. Written as DNA, the CDR3 is TGTGCCAGCAGCGTAGTGGACGGAGGTGTCGAGACCCAGTACTTC.

J is TRBJ1-5 and V is TRBV9; no reliable D call. The length of the CDR3 is 15 residues. The V and J ends lost 4 bases and 3 bases respectively, with 14 bases between them. Germline CDR1 reads SGDLS; CDR2 reads YYNGEE. CDR3 in amino acids: CASSPGPGLNQPQHF. CDR3 bases: TGTGCCAGCAGCCCCGGACCGGGCCTCAATCAGCCCCAGCATTTT.

This chain connects TRBV30 to TRBJ1-3, with D uncertain. Germline CDR1 GTSNPN, CDR2 SVGIG (reference sequence). Trimming took 4 bases from V and 3 from J, leaving 4 bases between them. This CDR3 region has 11 residues. CDR3 sequence: CAWMDGNTIYF. Written as DNA, the CDR3 is TGTGCCTGGATGGATGGAAACACCATATATTTT.

The rearrangement joins TRBV15 to TRBJ2-5, with 7 bases aligning to TRBD1. CDR1 is LNHNV and CDR2 is YYDKDF in the germline V gene (reference sequence). The CDR3 spans 14 residues. V shed 1 base, J shed 7 bases, and the junction held 6 bases outside the gene matches. The CDR3, as DNA: TGTGCCACCAGCAGAGGCGGATCAGGGGGGACCCAGTACTTC. Translated, it gives CATSRGGSGGTQYF.

This clone was seen only a few times. The sample holds other DNA sequences that translate to the same CDR3. The rearrangement joins TRBV6-6 to TRBJ2-5; D possibly uses TRBD1 or TRBD2 (5 bases each). Germline CDR1 is MNHNY and CDR2 is SVGAGI (reference sequence). Trimming took off 2 bases at V and 4 bases at J, with 14 bases between the two ends. This CDR3 contains 15 residues. The CDR3 bases are TGTGCCAGCAGTTACGGGGACCCCAGGGTAGAGACCCAGTACTTC. It codes for CASSYGDPRVETQYF.

This clone appeared a few times. At one of its ends the junction is not consistent with the germline gene, which may arise from a read error. The chain has TRBV30 and TRBJ2-5, with 8 bases that match TRBD2. The CDR3 spans 15 residues. Per germline, CDR1 GTSNPN and CDR2 SVGIG (reference sequence). The CDR3 DNA sequence: TGTGCCGGGAGTCTAAGCGGGAGTCAGGAAGAGACCCAGTACTTC. Its translation: CAGSLSGSQEETQYF.

This chain links TRBV30 with TRBJ2-3; D is ambiguous. V was clipped by 3 bases and J by 6 bases, with 19 bases between them. The V gene's germline CDR1 is GTSNPN and CDR2 SVGIG (reference sequence). This CDR3 has 15 residues. CDR3 amino acids: CAWRALSPRRDTQYF. CDR3 nucleotide sequence: TGTGCCTGGAGAGCACTGAGCCCCCGCAGGGATACGCAGTATTTT.

This clone was detected a few times. The rearrangement uses TRBV5-1 and TRBJ2-7, with 11 positions matching TRBD2. The length of the CDR3 is 13 residues. V was pared by 7 bases and J by 3 bases, with 3 bases of the junction left unmatched. The V gene's germline CDR1 is SGHRS and CDR2 YFSETQ. The CDR3 spells CASGLAGLYEQYF. The CDR3, as DNA: TGCGCCAGCGGACTAGCGGGCCTCTACGAGCAGTACTTC.

About this clone: This CDR3 is also generated by other DNA sequences in the sample. This rearrangement joins TRBV5-1 to TRBJ1-1; D ambiguous. CDR1 and CDR2 from the germline V gene are SGHRS and YFSETQ. Trimming removed 0 bases at V and 0 bases at J, with 3 bases between. The CDR3 loop spans 13 amino acids. The CDR3, as DNA: TGCGCCAGCAGCTTGGTTGTGAACACTGAAGCTTTCTTT. It is translated as CASSLVVNTEAFF.